Listed here are 21 T cell receptor beta chains from one sample, sequenced in a study of T cell responses to AZD1222 COVID-19 vaccine. Some clones are missing from TCRdb's copy, which holds only in-frame ones; the method was immunoSEQ multiplex PCR. The table records 150,000 or so clones, about 91% of them present only once. Sequenced material: peripheral blood, taken 28 days after the second AZD1222 dose. All receptors derive from an adult who received the AZD1222 COVID-19 vaccine.

This sequence joins TRBV5-1 and TRBJ1-1; TRBD1 matches 11 bases. This CDR3 is built from 16 residues. J was trimmed by 4 bases and V by 4 bases; bases with no gene match: 9. The V gene's germline CDR1 is SGHRS and CDR2 YFSETQ. The CDR3 region has the DNA TGCGCCAGCAGCCCAGGGACAGGGGGTGCGGGCACTGAAGCTTTCTTT. Translated: CASSPGTGGAGTEAFF.

This chain links TRBV27 with TRBJ1-1; 7 nucleotides match TRBD1. With 6 bases clipped from V and 8 bases from J, the junction kept 15 bases outside the gene matches. The CDR3 contains 15 residues. Germline V gives CDR1 MNHEY, CDR2 SMNVEV (reference sequence). CDR3 nucleotides: TGTGCCAGCAGCTTAATGCCGTCGACAGGGAACGAAGCTTTCTTT. It is translated as CASSLMPSTGNEAFF.

CDR3: CASSIGGQSNYGYTF. The CDR3 bases are TGTGCCAGTAGTATTGGGGGACAGTCTAACTATGGCTACACCTTC. V usage is TRBV19 and J usage is TRBJ1-2; 7 nucleotides match TRBD1. Germline V CDR1 and CDR2: LNHDA, SQIVND (reference sequence). The V and J ends lost 3 bases and 0 bases, in that order; junction bases with no gene match: 4. The CDR3 consists of 15 residues.

The sample holds one count of this clone. The V call is TRBV18, the J call TRBJ1-5; D remains unclear. CDR1 is KGHSH, CDR2 LQKENI, per germline. Deletions cut 5 bases from V and 6 bases from J, with 14 bases between. The CDR3 consists of 14 residues. CDR3 amino acids: CASSSQETSQPQHF. CDR3 DNA: TGTGCCAGCTCATCCCAAGAGACCAGTCAGCCCCAGCATTTT.

V usage is TRBV9 and J usage is TRBJ1-4; TRBD1 matches at 8 bases. The germline V gene has CDR1 SGDLS and CDR2 YYNGEE. The CDR3 loop spans 14 amino acids. The V segment lost 0 bases and the J segment 6 bases; nucleotides outside the gene matches: 1. CDR3 DNA sequence: TGTGCCAGCAGCGTAGACAGGGGGTATGAAAAACTGTTTTTT. Encoded protein: CASSVDRGYEKLFF.

The chain employs TRBV7-8 and TRBJ1-1; D not resolved. Germline V gene data show CDR1 as SGHVS and CDR2 as FQNEAQ. Trimming shortened V by 5 bases and J by 9 bases, and 13 bases separated the two germline ends. The CDR3 is made up of 12 amino acids. The CDR3 coding sequence is TGTGCCAGCAGCATGGTGGGGTACCAAGCTTTCTTT. It specifies CASSMVGYQAFF.

The chain combines TRBV27 with TRBJ1-1; no definite D call. V was trimmed by 6 bases and J by 3 bases, leaving 32 bases between them. This CDR3 contains 20 residues. From germline, CDR1 is MNHEY and CDR2 SMNVEV (reference sequence). This chain's CDR3 is CASSQSRLAVLPHLDTEAFF. In DNA, the CDR3 is TGTGCCAGCAGCCAGAGCCGGCTCGCGGTTCTCCCACACTTGGACACTGAAGCTTTCTTT.

The CDR3 coding sequence is TGTGCCATCAGCGTACGAACGGGACAGGCCCTCTACACCTTC. This encodes CAISVRTGQALYTF. This rearrangement joins TRBV10-3 to TRBJ1-2; 8 bases map to TRBD1. Germline CDR1 ENHRY, CDR2 SYGVKD. Trimming removed 6 bases from V and 10 bases from J; junction bases left unmatched: 13. The CDR3 has 14 residues.

The rearrangement uses TRBV12-3 or TRBV12-4 and TRBJ1-1, with D unresolved. Trimming shortened V by 5 bases and J by 4 bases, and 8 bases separated the two germline ends. The CDR3 totals 12 residues. The CDR3 is CASSRMGTEAFF. The CDR3 DNA is TGTGCCAGCAGTCGGATGGGCACTGAAGCTTTCTTT.

The V and J genes are TRBV6-5 and TRBJ1-1; possible D gene TRBD1, 5 bases. Germline lookup yields CDR1 MNHEY and CDR2 SVGAGI. The CDR3 length is 13 residues. Trimming removed 6 bases at V and 5 bases at J, with 13 bases between. The CDR3, as DNA: TGTGCCAGCAGGGGGGTGTTGAGAACTGAAGCTTTCTTT. Its translation is CASRGVLRTEAFF.

The chain is built from TRBV3-1 (or the pseudogene TRBV3-2) and TRBJ2-2; D is uncertain. This CDR3 has 13 residues. V was cut by 4 bases and J by 2 bases, with 5 bases left in between. CDR1 and CDR2 (germline): LGHDT, YNNKEL (reference sequence). The CDR3 loop reads CASSLLNTGELFF. Written as DNA, the CDR3 is TGTGCCAGCAGCCTGCTCAACACCGGGGAGCTGTTTTTT.

The V gene is TRBV10-3, the J gene TRBJ2-7; TRBD2 matches 7 bases. CDR3 length equals 12 residues. The junction had 2 bases not matched to a gene; V was cut back by 3 bases and J by 6 bases. Germline CDR1 ENHRY, CDR2 SYGVKD. CDR3 coding DNA: TGTGCCATCAGTGATTGGGGGGGCGAGCAGTACTTC. The encoded protein is CAISDWGGEQYF.

This clone occurred a few times. The chain uses TRBV13 and TRBJ1-3, with D perhaps matching TRBD1 (5 bases). Trimming stripped 5 bases from V and 8 bases from J, with 16 bases between. CDR1 and CDR2 from the germline V gene are PRHDT and FYEKMQ (reference sequence). The CDR3 consists of 14 residues. CDR3 nucleotide sequence: TGTGCCAGCAGCGTGGAGGGACCAGGGTACACCATATATTTT. Translating it yields CASSVEGPGYTIYF.

The CDR3 sequence: CAWTLRGGPSGNTIYF. The CDR3 nucleotides read TGTGCCTGGACCTTACGGGGGGGCCCCTCTGGAAACACCATATATTTT. The J gene is TRBJ1-3, the V gene TRBV30; D might be TRBD1 (6 bases). The CDR3 contains 16 residues. Germline loops: CDR1 GTSNPN, CDR2 SVGIG (reference sequence). Trimming shortened V by 4 bases and J by 0 bases, and 16 bases separated the two germline ends.

Only a few counts were recorded for this clone. V is TRBV10-3 and J is TRBJ1-2; the D is unclear. CDR1 is ENHRY, CDR2 SYGVKD, per germline. Deletions cut 0 bases from V and 8 bases from J, with 4 bases between. The length of the CDR3 is 11 residues. CDR3: CAISESAGYTF. Written as DNA, the CDR3 is TGTGCCATCAGTGAGTCAGCGGGCTACACCTTC.

The chain recombines TRBV19 with TRBJ1-2; 9 bases map to TRBD1. Looked up from germline, CDR1 is LNHDA and CDR2 is SQIVND (reference sequence). There are 14 residues in the CDR3. V was clipped by 4 bases and J by 5 bases; unmatched bases: 5. CDR3 residues: CASSTRDRAYGYTF. DNA for the CDR3: TGTGCCAGTAGTACCAGGGACAGGGCTTATGGCTACACCTTC.

V usage is TRBV12-5 and J usage is TRBJ1-1; D call uncertain. This CDR3 is built from 12 residues. Germline assignment: CDR1 LGHNT and CDR2 FRNRAP. V gave up 6 bases and J gave up 11 bases, with 16 bases separating them. The chain's CDR3 is CASGSDGNEAFF. The CDR3 nucleotides are TGTGCTAGTGGATCCGACGGAAACGAGGCTTTCTTT.

The gene calls are TRBV20-1 and TRBJ1-6, with unresolved D. Germline lookup yields CDR1 DFQATT and CDR2 SNEGSKA (reference sequence). CDR3 size: 14 residues. Between the trimmed V and J ends, which lost 3 bases and 6 bases, there was a span of 12 bases. The CDR3 loop reads CSASWGDPNSPLHF. CDR3 nucleotide sequence: TGCAGTGCTAGTTGGGGAGATCCTAATTCACCCCTCCACTTT.

The chain combines TRBV2 with TRBJ1-1, with TRBD1 matching over 7 bases. V lost 7 bases and J lost 2; bases outside the gene matches: 4. The CDR3 is 13 residues long. From germline, CDR1 is SNHLY and CDR2 FYNNEI. CDR3 bases: TGTGCCAGCAAGCGGGACAGCAACACTGAAGCTTTCTTT. It translates to CASKRDSNTEAFF.

The chain recombines TRBV2 with TRBJ2-3, with a weak D call TRBD1 (5 bases). V lost 5 bases and J 0 bases, leaving 15 bases between the germline ends. The CDR3 has 16 amino acids. Germline V gene sequence: CDR1 SNHLY, CDR2 FYNNEI. For the CDR3, the DNA is TGTGCCAGCAGTAGGGGTGTAGGGGCTAGCACAGATACGCAGTATTTT. Protein: CASSRGVGASTDTQYF.

The chain recombines TRBV5-4 with TRBJ2-5; D is tentatively TRBD1 or TRBD2 (5 bases each). Trimming stripped 2 bases from V and 5 bases from J, with 10 bases between. This CDR3 is 13 amino acids long. Germline V gene lookup returns CDR1 SGHNT and CDR2 YYREEE (reference sequence). The CDR3 is CASSFEGSETQYF. The CDR3 coding sequence is TGTGCCAGCAGCTTCGAGGGGAGCGAGACCCAGTACTTC.